The 18 T cell receptor beta chains reported below all come from one sample, sequenced in a study of T cells in tuberculosis. Libraries were prepared by immunoSEQ multiplex PCR; TCRdb keeps only in-frame clonotypes and omits some of them. This table holds about 23,000 clones, roughly 95% found once. Sequencing input: PBMCs. The receptors come from a donor under 30 with latent tuberculosis or without tuberculosis infection.

The chain employs TRBV5-4 and TRBJ2-3, with 10 bases aligning to TRBD2. Looked up from germline, CDR1 is SGHNT and CDR2 is YYREEE (reference sequence). The V gene end was trimmed by 9 bases and the J gene end by 0 bases; junction bases not matched to a gene: 16. This CDR3 has 18 residues. The CDR3 is CATGKGASGGISTDTQYF. CDR3 nucleotides: TGTGCCACCGGCAAAGGGGCTAGCGGGGGAATAAGCACAGATACGCAGTATTTT. The full variable domain, rest sourced from reference TRBV5-4 and TRBJ2-3, is ETGVTQSPTHLIKTRGQQVTLRCSSQSGHNTVSWYQQALGQGPQFIFQYYREEENGRGNFPPRFSGLQFPNYSSELNVNALELDDSALYLCATGKGASGGISTDTQYFGPGTRLTVL.

The V gene is TRBV2, the J gene TRBJ2-1, with D uncertain. Per germline, CDR1 SNHLY and CDR2 FYNNEI. This CDR3 contains 11 residues. Between the trimmed V and J ends, which lost 5 bases and 4 bases, there was a span of 3 bases. DNA of the CDR3: TGTGCCAGCAGTCTATACAATGAGCAGTTCTTC. Amino acid sequence: CASSLYNEQFF.

The table lists this clone with a few counts. V is TRBV6-6 and J is TRBJ2-1; D is unresolved. There are 14 residues in the CDR3. Germline V gives CDR1 MNHNY, CDR2 SVGAGI (reference sequence). V lost 6 bases, J lost 6 bases, and 15 bases lay in between. The CDR3 nucleotides read TGTGCCAGCAGCCACCTTCGGGTGACCAATGAGCAGTTCTTC. This sequence encodes CASSHLRVTNEQFF.

The chain links TRBV28 to TRBJ1-5; D uncertain. Germline lookup yields CDR1 MDHEN and CDR2 SYDVKM. Trimming took off 1 base at V and 3 bases at J, with 10 bases between the two ends. The CDR3 loop spans 15 amino acids. CDR3 sequence reads: CASSLSGPNNQPQHF. CDR3 in DNA: TGTGCCAGCAGTTTATCGGGTCCCAACAATCAGCCCCAGCATTTT.

The chain carries TRBV11-2 and TRBJ2-1, with D unresolved. Per germline, CDR1 SGHAT and CDR2 FQNNGV. The CDR3 has 13 amino acids. The germline V and J ends were trimmed by 0 bases and 2 bases, with 2 bases remaining between them. CDR3 DNA sequence: TGTGCCAGCAGCTTAGACACCTACAATGAGCAGTTCTTC. Translation: CASSLDTYNEQFF.

The chain carries TRBV15 and TRBJ2-6, with D unclear. Germline V gene sequence: CDR1 LNHNV, CDR2 YYDKDF (reference sequence). V was cut by 0 bases and J by 1 base, with 4 bases left in between. CDR3 size: 15 residues. The DNA of the CDR3 is TGTGCCACCAGCAGAGACGGGTCTGGGGCCAACGTCCTGACTTTC. Its protein product is CATSRDGSGANVLTF.

The count of this clone is one. The rearrangement links TRBV10-2 to TRBJ2-7; TRBD1 matches 9 bases. Germline V gives CDR1 WSHSY, CDR2 SAAADI. The CDR3 consists of 15 residues. V was pared by 3 bases and J by 7 bases, with 10 bases of the junction left unmatched. The CDR3 DNA reads as TGCGCCAGCAGTGACCGGACAGGGGCCCTCCCGGAGCAGTACTTC. Its protein is CASSDRTGALPEQYF.

The CDR3 here is CALSLSTGALNTEAFF. As DNA, the CDR3 is TGTGCCCTATCCCTGTCGACAGGGGCCCTTAACACTGAAGCTTTCTTT. The V and J genes are TRBV30 and TRBJ1-1, with 8 bases aligning to TRBD1. V was pared by 8 bases and J by 2 bases, with 16 bases of the junction left unmatched. Germline CDR1 GTSNPN, CDR2 SVGIG (reference sequence). The CDR3 covers 16 residues.

Only a few counts were recorded for this clone. The chain has TRBV7-6 and TRBJ2-3, with 8 nucleotides matching TRBD2. CDR3 size: 17 residues. Germline V gives CDR1 SGHVS, CDR2 FNYEAQ. V was pared by 5 bases and J by 0 bases, with 10 bases of the junction left unmatched. The DNA of the CDR3 is TGTGCCAGCAGCCCAGAGGGACTAGGAGAGAGCACAGATACGCAGTATTTT. It yields the protein CASSPEGLGESTDTQYF.

V is TRBV5-1 and J is TRBJ1-1; D is uncertain. This CDR3 comprises 15 residues. V was trimmed by 4 bases and J by 3 bases, leaving 16 bases between them. Germline CDR1 and CDR2: SGHRS and YFSETQ. Written as DNA, the CDR3 is TGCGCCAGCAGCCTGGACCCCTCCTCAGACACTGAAGCTTTCTTT. This encodes CASSLDPSSDTEAFF.

The rearrangement uses TRBV6-5 and TRBJ2-3, with D maybe TRBD2 (5 bases). The ends were cut back, 5 bases at V and 4 bases at J, with 10 bases in the middle. This CDR3 has 13 residues. CDR1 and CDR2 from the germline V gene are MNHEY and SVGAGI. The CDR3 loop reads CASSAGLSDTQYF. The CDR3, as DNA: TGTGCCAGCAGTGCCGGACTTTCAGATACGCAGTATTTT.

The J gene is TRBJ2-1, the V gene TRBV7-8, with 10 bases that match TRBD2. The CDR3 covers 16 residues. The germline V gene has CDR1 SGHVS and CDR2 FQNEAQ. V trimming: 2 bases; J trimming: 8 bases; junction bases outside the gene matches: 9. The DNA for the CDR3 is TGTGCCAGCAGCTTAATCGCTAGCGGGGGATTCGATGAGCAGTTCTTC. Translation: CASSLIASGGFDEQFF.

The chain uses TRBV7-9 and TRBJ2-3; no reliable D call. Between the trimmed V and J ends, which lost 1 base and 0 bases, there was a span of 14 bases. The germline V gene encodes CDR1 SEHNR and CDR2 FQNEAQ (reference sequence). CDR3 size: 17 residues. CDR3 loop: CASSLVVSTGSTDTQYF. The CDR3 nucleotides are TGTGCCAGCAGCTTAGTGGTCTCGACGGGTAGCACAGATACGCAGTATTTT.

The chain combines TRBV30 with TRBJ1-3; D not certain. In germline, CDR1 is GTSNPN, CDR2 SVGIG (reference sequence). The CDR3 runs to 13 residues. The ends were cut back, 2 bases at V and 3 bases at J, with 8 bases in the middle. CDR3 coding DNA: TGTGCCTGGAGTTCGGGGATTGGAAACACCATATATTTT. This sequence encodes CAWSSGIGNTIYF.

The V call is TRBV4-1, the J call TRBJ1-4; the match to TRBD1 covers 8 bases. Germline trimming cut 4 bases from V and 7 bases from J; bases unmatched to any gene: 11. This CDR3 contains 16 residues. The V gene's germline CDR1 is MGHRA and CDR2 YSYEKL. The DNA for the CDR3 is TGCGCCAGCAGCCTGACCACCGGGACAGGCTCTGAAAAACTGTTTTTT. The encoded protein is CASSLTTGTGSEKLFF.

The CDR3 spells CAWSVTGAPYEQYV. For the CDR3, the DNA is TGTGCCTGGAGTGTAACAGGGGCCCCCTACGAGCAGTACGTC. This rearrangement joins TRBV30 to TRBJ2-7, with TRBD1 matching over 7 bases. This CDR3 has 14 amino acids. Trimming at V came to 0 bases and at J to 2 bases, leaving 4 bases not matched to a gene. The V gene's germline CDR1 is GTSNPN and CDR2 SVGIG (reference sequence).

The rearrangement uses TRBV30 and TRBJ1-5; the D is unclear. CDR3 size: 13 residues. V lost 3 bases, J lost 7 bases, and 13 bases lay in between. Germline-derived CDR1 and CDR2 are GTSNPN and SVGIG (reference sequence). CDR3 nucleotides: TGTGCCTGGAGGGGAGGGAGAGGGCAGCCCCAGCATTTT. As protein: CAWRGGRGQPQHF.

The V gene is TRBV27, the J gene TRBJ2-2; 7 bases fit TRBD2. The CDR3 is 13 residues long. In germline, CDR1 is MNHEY, CDR2 SMNVEV (reference sequence). V was clipped by 6 bases and J by 7 bases; unmatched bases: 5. CDR3 residues: CASRGGVIGELFF. The CDR3 DNA reads as TGTGCCAGCAGGGGAGGGGTGATCGGGGAGCTGTTTTTT.